This T cell receptor (beta chain) stems from a study of blood T cell repertoires in COVID-19. Study details: Sites across the United States, Italy and Spain contributed samples from acute and convalescent COVID-19. PBMCs, B-cell-depleted T cells, or T cells provided the cDNA or gDNA that made up the material.

Germline V gene lookup returns CDR1 MNHNS and CDR2 SASEGT. CDR3 length: 17 amino acids. Trimming stripped 1 base from V and 0 bases from J, with 13 bases between. Under the authors' procedure: Reference gene primers were amplified, and this amplification served to estimate nucleated cell counts. Clones were read by immunoSEQ multiplex PCR, and TCRdb kept only the in-frame ones, dropping some. V and J calls and clone size are as listed in that table; D and trimming were resolved from the DNA. In the table there are 150,000 to 200,000 clones, around 81% of which are singletons. The receptor was isolated from a human donor with acute or convalescent COVID-19. The donor label of this sample is uncertain. The sequencing sample was made of peripheral blood. This chain joins TRBV6-1 and TRBJ1-5; D unresolved. DNA for the CDR3: TGTGCCAGCAGTGAAGGCGGCAGATACTATAGCAATCAGCCCCAGCATTTT. Encoded protein: CASSEGGRYYSNQPQHF.